These 17 T cell receptor beta chains were sequenced from one sample in a study of shared clonotypes between healthy human individuals. The assay was immunoSEQ multiplex PCR, and TCRdb's table has in-frame clones only and misses some. The repertoire has some 2.1 million clones, just over 90% of them found once; the top ten carry more than 1.5%. Terminally differentiated effector memory CD45RA+ cells were excluded by CCR7 positive selection of CD45RO-negative cells. The sequencing sample was made of naive CD8+ T cells from PBMCs. Source of these receptors: a young man in good health. Some clones in this sample may be carry-over from other donors' samples.

The chain employs TRBV5-6 and TRBJ2-7; D may be TRBD2 (6 bases). V was trimmed by 2 bases and J by 6 bases, leaving 18 bases between them. CDR1 and CDR2 (germline): SGHDT, YYEEEE. The length of the CDR3 is 15 residues. CDR3 coding DNA: TGTGCCAGCAGCTTTGGGACTGGGCCATGGGTCGAGCAGTACTTC. Translation gives CASSFGTGPWVEQYF.

This clone was seen a handful of times. This chain uses TRBV19 with TRBJ1-5; 7 nucleotides match TRBD1. In germline, CDR1 is LNHDA, CDR2 SQIVND (reference sequence). The CDR3 loop spans 13 amino acids. V trimming: 9 bases; J trimming: 3 bases; junction bases outside the gene matches: 5. In DNA form, the CDR3 reads TGTGCCAGCCGGGGACAGATCAATCAGCCCCAGCATTTT. Protein: CASRGQINQPQHF.

The chain carries TRBV9 and TRBJ2-7; 12 nucleotides line up with TRBD2. The junction had 8 bases not matched to a gene; V was cut back by 4 bases and J by 0 bases. The CDR3 length is 17 residues. CDR1 and CDR2 (germline): SGDLS, YYNGEE. DNA of the CDR3: TGTGCCAGCAGCCCACCTAGCGGGAGGGGCAGCTCCTACGAGCAGTACTTC. This translates into CASSPPSGRGSSYEQYF.

The chain employs TRBV19 and TRBJ1-1; D not resolved. This CDR3 has 12 amino acids. The V gene's germline CDR1 is LNHDA and CDR2 SQIVND (reference sequence). Trimming took off 1 base at V and 3 bases at J, with 3 bases between the two ends. The CDR3 region is CASSIAYTEAFF. The CDR3 bases are TGTGCCAGTAGTATAGCGTACACTGAAGCTTTCTTT.

Concerning this clone itself: Other DNA variants within this sample encode the same CDR3. The chain uses TRBV7-9 and TRBJ2-7, with TRBD2 as a possible D gene (6 bases). The V end lost 5 bases, the J end lost 7 bases, and 9 bases lay between the germline ends. CDR1 SEHNR and CDR2 FQNEAQ come from the germline V gene (reference sequence). The CDR3 runs 11 residues. The CDR3, as DNA: TGTGCCAGCAGCGCCGGAGGGGAGCAGTACTTC. It translates to CASSAGGEQYF.

The chain is built from TRBV4-1 and TRBJ2-3; tentative D call: TRBD2 (6 bases). Trimming removed 1 base from V and 3 bases from J, with 14 bases in between. The CDR3 runs 16 residues. Germline lookup yields CDR1 MGHRA and CDR2 YSYEKL. In nucleotides, the CDR3 is TGCGCCAGCAGCCAAGGGTTCGGGAGCGGGACAGATACGCAGTATTTT. Amino acids: CASSQGFGSGTDTQYF.

The J gene is TRBJ2-5, the V gene TRBV29-1; D call uncertain. CDR1 SQVTM and CDR2 ANQGSEA come from the germline V gene. The CDR3 has 11 amino acids. The ends were cut back, 7 bases at V and 5 bases at J, with 11 bases in the middle. The CDR3, as DNA: TGCAGCGCCGTCCCCTCGGAGACCCAGTACTTC. Translating it yields CSAVPSETQYF. The entire variable domain, with the rest obtained from reference TRBV29-1 and TRBJ2-5, is as follows: SAVISQKPSRDICQRGTSLTIQCQVDSQVTMMFWYRQQPGQSLTLIATANQGSEATYESGFVIDKFPISRPNLTFSTLTVSNMSPEDSSIYLCSAVPSETQYFGPGTRLLVL.

This CDR3 is CASSPDGRGYDGNQPQHF. The CDR3 coding sequence is TGCGCCAGCAGCCCAGACGGACGGGGGTATGACGGCAATCAGCCCCAGCATTTT. The chain links TRBV4-1 to TRBJ1-5, with D perhaps matching TRBD1 (5 bases). CDR1 is MGHRA and CDR2 is YSYEKL in the germline V gene. The V and J ends lost 4 bases and 2 bases respectively, with 21 bases between them. The length of the CDR3 is 18 residues.

This chain connects TRBV10-2 to TRBJ2-3; 13 bases are shared with TRBD2. The CDR3 sequence is 18 residues long. From germline, CDR1 is WSHSY and CDR2 SAAADI. Trimming removed 1 base from V and 5 bases from J; junction bases left unmatched: 9. CDR3 amino acids: CASSEWGLAGLGKDTQYF. CDR3 coding DNA: TGCGCCAGCAGTGAGTGGGGACTAGCGGGACTGGGAAAAGATACGCAGTATTTT.

This clone has just a few counts. This chain uses TRBV19 with TRBJ1-1, with D perhaps TRBD1 (5 bases). V was cut by 7 bases and J by 0 bases, with 12 bases left in between. CDR1 is LNHDA, CDR2 SQIVND, per germline (reference sequence). The CDR3 loop spans 14 amino acids. The CDR3: CASNRQNMNTEAFF. DNA for the CDR3: TGTGCCAGTAATCGACAGAATATGAACACTGAAGCTTTCTTT. Filled out from reference TRBV19 and TRBJ1-1, the complete variable domain reads DGGITQSPKYLFRKEGQNVTLSCEQNLNHDAMYWYRQDPGQGLRLIYYSQIVNDFQKGDIAEGYSVSREKKESFPLTVTSAQKNPTAFYLCASNRQNMNTEAFFGQGTRLTVV.

The chain uses TRBV19 and TRBJ2-3; 7 bases line up with TRBD2. This CDR3 comprises 15 residues. CDR1 and CDR2 (germline): LNHDA, SQIVND (reference sequence). Germline trimming cut 5 bases from V and 2 bases from J; bases unmatched to any gene: 7. The CDR3 loop is CASSPGGGITDTQYF. The CDR3 DNA reads TGTGCCAGTAGTCCTGGGGGGGGAATCACAGATACGCAGTATTTT. Supplemented by reference TRBV19 and TRBJ2-3, the full variable domain reads DGGITQSPKYLFRKEGQNVTLSCEQNLNHDAMYWYRQDPGQGLRLIYYSQIVNDFQKGDIAEGYSVSREKKESFPLTVTSAQKNPTAFYLCASSPGGGITDTQYFGPGTRLTVL.

The CDR3 nucleotides read TGTGCCAGCAGCTTTGGGGGGCCTCAGCCCCAGCATTTT. Protein product: CASSFGGPQPQHF. J is TRBJ1-5 and V is TRBV7-9; TRBD1 might be the D (6 bases). This CDR3 has 13 residues. The V end was cut by 3 bases, the J end by 6 bases, with 9 bases between. Germline CDR1 and CDR2: SEHNR and FQNEAQ (reference sequence).

This clone was seen just once. Other DNA sequences from this sample encode an identical CDR3 as well. CDR3 in DNA: TGTGCCAGCAGCGTAGGATCTAGCTCCTACGAGCAGTACTTC. Translating it yields CASSVGSSSYEQYF. The chain couples TRBV9 to TRBJ2-7; D unclear. This CDR3 comprises 14 residues. Between the trimmed V and J ends, which lost 0 bases and 0 bases, there was a span of 7 bases. Germline values: CDR1 SGDLS, CDR2 YYNGEE.

The CDR3 protein is CASSQDIGTVIYGYTF. The CDR3 DNA follows: TGCGCCAGCAGCCAAGATATCGGGACAGTGATATATGGCTACACCTTC. The rearrangement joins TRBV4-1 to TRBJ1-2; TRBD1 aligns across 7 bases. The germline gives CDR1 MGHRA, CDR2 YSYEKL. V lost 0 bases and J lost 5; bases outside the gene matches: 9. The CDR3 length is 16 residues.

The J gene is TRBJ2-1, the V gene TRBV10-1; possible D gene TRBD2, 5 bases. Germline V gene data show CDR1 as WNHNN and CDR2 as SYGVQD (reference sequence). This CDR3 has 16 residues. V was cut by 2 bases and J by 2 bases, with 13 bases left in between. CDR3 loop: CASSEDQRKPYNEQFF. For the CDR3, the DNA is TGCGCCAGCAGTGAGGACCAGCGGAAACCCTACAATGAGCAGTTCTTC.

The chain has TRBV30 and TRBJ2-7; no definite D call. The germline V gene encodes CDR1 GTSNPN and CDR2 SVGIG (reference sequence). The CDR3 extends over 17 amino acids. Deletions cut 3 bases from V and 0 bases from J, with 21 bases between. The CDR3 reads CAWRSPAPPGGSYEQYF. For the CDR3, the DNA is TGTGCCTGGAGGTCCCCGGCACCACCTGGCGGCTCCTACGAGCAGTACTTC. Complete variable domain (other parts from reference TRBV30 and TRBJ2-7): SQTIHQWPATLVQPVGSPLSLECTVEGTSNPNLYWYRQAAGRGLQLLFYSVGIGQISSEVPQNLSASRPQDRQFILSSKKLLLSDSGFYLCAWRSPAPPGGSYEQYFGPGTRLTVT.

This sequence joins TRBV19 and TRBJ2-7; TRBD2 agrees at 9 bases. J gave up 3 bases and V 3 bases, and 9 bases lay outside the gene matches. CDR1 and CDR2 from the germline V gene are LNHDA and SQIVND (reference sequence). The length of the CDR3 is 16 residues. Here the CDR3 DNA reads TGTGCCAGTAGTATTTTTGCTAGCGGGAAGCACTACGAGCAGTACTTC. As protein: CASSIFASGKHYEQYF.